Presented here are 27 T cell receptor beta chains from one specimen sequenced in a study of T cells after yellow fever vaccination (dated by TCRdb to 2018 to 2020). Library prep was done by 5' RACE. Sequenced on an Illumina NovaSeq 6000. TCRdb's own reprocessing of the public reads used fastp at Q25 and MiXCR and kept productive beta chains. For every CDR3 protein sequence, its rows merge into one entry that carries the most common genes and DNA. The sample records 250,000 to 400,000 distinct CDR3 sequences, approximately 4% of which are singletons. Around 25% of the sample comes from the top ten. The treatment or condition label, as the study defines it: live attenuated yellow fever vaccine strain. The material sequenced was PBMCs, taken 5 days after the yellow fever booster vaccination. Receptors originate from a young man who received the YFV17D yellow fever vaccine.

This clonotype came up a few times. The chain joins TRBV20-1 to TRBJ1-2, with a possible D match to TRBD1 (5 bases). CDR1 and CDR2 (germline): DFQATT, SNEGSKA (reference sequence). V dropped 5 bases and J dropped 0 bases, with 16 bases sitting between them. The CDR3 runs to 15 residues. The CDR3 loop is CSAARGEGSNYGYTF. The CDR3, as DNA: TGCAGTGCTGCCCGGGGGGAGGGTTCTAACTATGGCTACACCTTC.

V and J are TRBV7-2 and TRBJ1-3; no reliable D call. Trimming removed 4 bases at V and 1 base at J, with 2 bases between. The CDR3 is 12 amino acids. Germline assignment: CDR1 SGHTA and CDR2 FQGNSA. The CDR3 region is CASSYSGNTIYF. The CDR3 bases are TGTGCCAGCAGCTATTCTGGAAACACCATATATTTT.

The rearrangement joins TRBV28 to TRBJ2-1; D is unresolved. With 3 bases removed from V and 8 bases from J, the gap between germline ends came to 11 bases. The germline CDR1 and CDR2 sequences are MDHEN and SYDVKM. The CDR3 covers 13 residues. CDR3 nucleotide sequence: TGTGCCAGCAGTTTTTACAGTACCTATGAGCAGTTCTTC. Its translation is CASSFYSTYEQFF.

In this sample, this clonotype turned up a few times. V and J are TRBV7-2 and TRBJ2-1; D ambiguous. CDR1 is SGHTA, CDR2 FQGNSA, per germline. CDR3 size: 11 residues. The V gene lost 5 bases and the J gene lost 10 bases, with 9 bases spanning the gap. As DNA, the CDR3 is TGTGCCAGCAGCCGGGCTGGGGAGCAGTTCTTC. It encodes CASSRAGEQFF.

This clonotype came up a few times. The chain uses TRBV4-3 and TRBJ1-1; 8 nucleotides line up with TRBD1. CDR3 size: 17 residues. Germline V gene lookup returns CDR1 LGHNA and CDR2 YSLEER. V shed 0 bases, J shed 1 base, and the junction held 7 bases outside the gene matches. CDR3 amino acids: CASSQDRGLGGNTEAFF. The CDR3 nucleotides are TGCGCCAGCAGCCAAGACAGGGGGCTAGGAGGGAACACTGAAGCTTTCTTT.

This clonotype was seen repeatedly, ten times or more. The J gene is TRBJ1-1, the V gene TRBV7-8; D ambiguous. This CDR3 has 14 amino acids. Trimming stripped 3 bases from V and 0 bases from J, with 8 bases between. Germline V CDR1 and CDR2: SGHVS, FQNEAQ. The CDR3 sequence: CASSFSGMNTEAFF. The CDR3 DNA follows: TGTGCCAGCAGCTTTTCGGGGATGAACACTGAAGCTTTCTTT.

The chain employs TRBV11-2 and TRBJ1-5, with D unresolved. The CDR3 covers 15 residues. Germline V gene data show CDR1 as SGHAT and CDR2 as FQNNGV. V lost 5 bases to trimming and J lost 0 bases, with 11 bases between them. CDR3 in DNA: TGTGCCAGCAGCGGATCGACGGATAGCAATCAGCCCCAGCATTTT. Translated: CASSGSTDSNQPQHF.

This clonotype came up many times. The chain employs TRBV5-1 and TRBJ2-5; D gene ambiguous. Between the trimmed V and J ends, which lost 0 bases and 3 bases, there was a span of 9 bases. Germline-derived CDR1 and CDR2 are SGHRS and YFSETQ. The CDR3 covers 14 residues. The CDR3 reads CASSLGPPKETQYF. DNA for the CDR3: TGCGCCAGCAGCTTGGGACCCCCCAAAGAGACCCAGTACTTC.

The table lists this clonotype with a few counts. This chain links TRBV27 with TRBJ1-2, with D unresolved. Germline values: CDR1 MNHEY, CDR2 SMNVEV (reference sequence). The V gene lost 6 bases and the J gene lost 6 bases, with 8 bases spanning the gap. This CDR3 is 11 amino acids long. CDR3 protein: CASSKGNGYTF. CDR3 nucleotide sequence: TGTGCCAGCAGCAAGGGCAATGGCTACACCTTC.

This clonotype was counted between two and nine times. The rearrangement joins TRBV12-3 or TRBV12-4 to TRBJ2-3; 12 bases are shared with TRBD2. V lost 7 bases, J lost 8 bases, and 10 bases stayed unmatched. The CDR3 sequence is 15 residues long. The CDR3 region has the DNA TGTGCCAGCACCCCGACTAGCGGGGGCGGGAGTACGCAGTATTTT. Protein sequence: CASTPTSGGGSTQYF.

The DNA of the CDR3 is TGTGCCAGCAGCCCCCAGGGAGGCCCCTATGGCTACACCTTC. Its translation is CASSPQGGPYGYTF. The chain is built from TRBV7-9 and TRBJ1-2; the D gene is possibly TRBD1 (5 bases). The germline V gene has CDR1 SEHNR and CDR2 FQNEAQ (reference sequence). With 5 bases removed from V and 4 bases from J, the gap between germline ends came to 14 bases. The CDR3 is 14 residues long.

CDR3 region: CASSWEGNTEAFF. The CDR3 nucleotides are TGCGCCAGCAGCTGGGAGGGGAACACTGAAGCTTTCTTT. The chain joins TRBV5-1 to TRBJ1-1; D is undetermined. The CDR3 runs to 13 residues. With 3 bases removed from V and 1 base from J, the gap between germline ends came to 7 bases. The germline V gene has CDR1 SGHRS and CDR2 YFSETQ.

This clonotype was seen repeatedly, ten times or more. The rearrangement joins TRBV12-3 or TRBV12-4 to TRBJ1-2; D is ambiguous. This CDR3 is 12 amino acids long. V lost 5 bases to trimming and J lost 8 bases, with 12 bases between them. The CDR3 here is CASSPTPGGYTF. The CDR3 region has the DNA TGTGCCAGCAGTCCCACCCCAGGAGGCTACACCTTC.

The V gene is TRBV4-1, the J gene TRBJ2-4, with TRBD1 matching 7 bases. Germline CDR1 MGHRA, CDR2 YSYEKL. V lost 4 bases, J lost 6 bases, and 12 bases stayed unmatched. This CDR3 is 16 amino acids long. CDR3 nucleotides: TGCGCCAGCAGCCGGGAAGGGGACAGAGGAGGAAACATTCAGTACTTC. This encodes CASSREGDRGGNIQYF.

CDR3 sequence (DNA): TGTGCCAGCGGGGGACTAGCGGGGGTTCTAGATGAGCAGTTCTTC. Translating it yields CASGGLAGVLDEQFF. The J gene is TRBJ2-1, the V gene TRBV12-3 or TRBV12-4; TRBD2 aligns across 14 bases. The CDR3 has 15 amino acids. V trimming: 8 bases; J trimming: 8 bases; junction bases outside the gene matches: 8.

V usage is TRBV4-1 and J usage is TRBJ2-7; 7 bases fit TRBD1. Trimming removed 2 bases from V and 7 bases from J; junction bases left unmatched: 8. Germline values: CDR1 MGHRA, CDR2 YSYEKL. CDR3 length: 14 residues. The CDR3 DNA is TGCGCCAGCAGCCAACCAGGGGGTTTAGGTGAGCAGTACTTC. This codes for CASSQPGGLGEQYF.

The V gene is TRBV15, the J gene TRBJ2-3; either TRBD1 or TRBD2 may fit D (5 bases each). Germline CDR1 is LNHNV and CDR2 is YYDKDF (reference sequence). The CDR3 is made up of 16 amino acids. Trimming took off 1 base at V and 4 bases at J, with 15 bases between the two ends. CDR3 DNA: TGTGCCACCAGCAGAGGGACGGATGGGGACCCAGATACGCAGTATTTT. Its protein product is CATSRGTDGDPDTQYF. Drawing the rest from reference TRBV15 and TRBJ2-3, the complete variable domain is DAMVIQNPRYQVTQFGKPVTLSCSQTLNHNVMYWYQQKSSQAPKLLFHYYDKDFNNEADTPDNFQSRRPNTSFCFLDIRSPGLGDTAMYLCATSRGTDGDPDTQYFGPGTRLTVL.

The V gene is TRBV12-3 or TRBV12-4, the J gene TRBJ2-7; 9 bases are a match to TRBD2. The CDR3 has 16 amino acids. After removal of 1 base from V and 4 bases from J, the junction contained 8 bases not matched to a gene. In DNA form, the CDR3 reads TGTGCCAGCAGTTTAGAGGTGATAGCGGGGGCTTACGAGCAGTACTTC. Its protein is CASSLEVIAGAYEQYF.

This clonotype was observed a few times. The rearrangement joins TRBV12-3 or TRBV12-4 to TRBJ2-4, with 8 nucleotides matching TRBD1. V dropped 0 bases and J dropped 3; count of bases not matched to a gene: 4. The CDR3 has 16 residues. The CDR3 protein is CASSLAPGGLKNIQYF. CDR3 in DNA: TGTGCCAGCAGTTTAGCCCCAGGGGGCCTCAAAAACATTCAGTACTTC.

V is TRBV2 and J is TRBJ2-7, with D perhaps TRBD1 or TRBD2 (5 bases each). The CDR3 has 15 amino acids. CDR1 and CDR2 from the germline V gene are SNHLY and FYNNEI. With 3 bases removed from V and 4 bases from J, the gap between germline ends came to 16 bases. In nucleotides, the CDR3 is TGTGCCAGCAGTGAGAGCCCGGGACCGCTATACGAGCAGTACGTC. This codes for CASSESPGPLYEQYV.

The chain carries TRBV4-1 and TRBJ2-5; a weak D match, TRBD2 (5 bases). V lost 3 bases and J 5 bases, leaving 10 bases between the germline ends. The CDR3 runs 13 residues. The germline CDR1 and CDR2 sequences are MGHRA and YSYEKL. The CDR3 reads CASSQLLGETQYF. CDR3 sequence (DNA): TGCGCCAGCAGCCAGTTACTAGGGGAGACCCAGTACTTC.

This clonotype was seen a handful of times. The chain has TRBV5-1 and TRBJ2-1; D may be TRBD1 or TRBD2 (5 bases each). Germline CDR1 reads SGHRS; CDR2 reads YFSETQ. The CDR3 extends over 18 amino acids. V was shortened by 4 bases and J by 1 base, with 21 bases between the two germline ends. The CDR3 region is CASSPFGGQADSYNEQFF. The CDR3 DNA is TGCGCCAGCAGCCCCTTTGGGGGTCAGGCCGATTCCTACAATGAGCAGTTCTTC.

This clonotype has a handful of counts. The chain uses TRBV7-2 and TRBJ1-4; TRBD1 agrees at 8 bases. The CDR3 is 13 amino acids. CDR1 and CDR2 (germline): SGHTA, FQGNSA. V gave up 5 bases and J gave up 15 bases; unmatched junction bases: 11. The CDR3 DNA reads TGTGCCAGCAGCCTTGAGACGGGACAGGCGGTGTTTTTT. Its translation: CASSLETGQAVFF.

This clonotype was observed many times. This chain joins TRBV10-1 and TRBJ2-5; unclear D gene. Germline assignment: CDR1 WNHNN and CDR2 SYGVQD (reference sequence). The CDR3 contains 16 residues. V was clipped by 2 bases and J by 3 bases, with 16 bases between them. CDR3 loop: CASSETPGLAEETQYF. The CDR3 bases are TGCGCCAGCAGTGAGACGCCCGGATTGGCTGAAGAGACCCAGTACTTC.

This chain joins TRBV3-1 and TRBJ2-2; D is perhaps TRBD2 (6 bases). Germline CDR1 and CDR2: LGHDT and YNNKEL (reference sequence). Trimming left V 4 bases short and J 7 bases short, with 16 bases between. This CDR3 has 15 amino acids. The CDR3 nucleotides read TGTGCCAGCAGCCTCGGTGGAGGGACCAGCGGGGAGCTGTTTTTT. This encodes CASSLGGGTSGELFF.

In this sample, this clonotype turned up many times. The chain links TRBV6-2 or TRBV6-3 to TRBJ2-1; D remains unclear. This CDR3 spans 12 amino acids. The V gene's germline CDR1 is MNHEY and CDR2 SVGEGT. The ends were cut back, 5 bases at V and 4 bases at J, with 6 bases in the middle. As DNA, the CDR3 is TGTGCCAGCAGTCTTATTTACAATGAGCAGTTCTTC. As protein: CASSLIYNEQFF.

This clonotype was observed a handful of times. The chain combines TRBV7-9 with TRBJ2-4; TRBD2 matches at 14 bases. CDR1 is SEHNR and CDR2 is FQNEAQ in the germline V gene (reference sequence). There are 17 residues in the CDR3. The V gene end was trimmed by 5 bases and the J gene end by 1 base; junction bases not matched to a gene: 4. The CDR3 DNA follows: TGTGCCAGCAGCCCAAGGACTAGCGGGGGGGCCAAAAACATTCAGTACTTC. As protein: CASSPRTSGGAKNIQYF. Using reference TRBV7-9 and TRBJ2-4 for the parts outside the CDR3, the full variable domain is DTGVSQNPRHKITKRGQNVTFRCDPISEHNRLYWYRQTLGQGPEFLTYFQNEAQLEKSRLLSDRFSAERPKGSFSTLEIQRTEQGDSAMYLCASSPRTSGGAKNIQYFGAGTRLSVL.